The next 30 T cell receptor beta chains were all read from a single sample in a study of cytomegalovirus exposure and HLA in healthy donors (dated by TCRdb to 2016 to 2017). Libraries came from the immunoSEQ multiplex PCR assay. For the multiplex PCR, a mixture combining 60 forward primers for TCR Vbeta segments and 13 reverse primers for TCR Jbeta segments was used. As stored in TCRdb, this immuneACCESS dataset retains in-frame rearrangements with V and J assigned. A fraction of the clones does not appear; measured against another copy, unresolved V genes explain less than half of the discrepancy, and the remainder lacks a known reason. The sample has over 100,000 clones on record, about 60% of them singletons. The ten largest make up about 4.4% of the sample. Material for sequencing was PBMCs. Receptor source: a human donor in good health.

The chain is built from TRBV27 and TRBJ2-7; D is perhaps TRBD1 (6 bases). The CDR3 runs 14 residues. Germline V CDR1 and CDR2: MNHEY, SMNVEV (reference sequence). The ends were cut back, 6 bases at V and 7 bases at J, with 19 bases in the middle. The CDR3 is CASRSILGAEEQYF. The DNA for the CDR3 is TGTGCCAGCAGATCTATACTGGGGGCTGAAGAGCAGTACTTC.

The rearrangement links TRBV29-1 to TRBJ2-3; D uncertain. CDR3 length: 13 residues. Germline loops: CDR1 SQVTM, CDR2 ANQGSEA. V lost 7 bases and J lost 4, with 15 bases in between. Written as DNA, the CDR3 is TGCAGCGCCGAGAGGTCCGAGGCAGATACGCAGTATTTT. Protein sequence: CSAERSEADTQYF.

The genes are TRBV13 and TRBJ2-4; TRBD1 aligns across 10 bases. J lost 0 bases, V lost 1 base, and 3 bases had no gene match. This CDR3 comprises 17 residues. Germline CDR1 PRHDT, CDR2 FYEKMQ (reference sequence). The CDR3 region is CASSLARDRGAKNIQYF. The DNA for the CDR3 is TGTGCCAGCAGCTTAGCTAGGGACAGGGGAGCCAAAAACATTCAGTACTTC.

The CDR3 DNA reads TGTGCCAGCAGTTTCAGGGGCCCCAATGAGCAGTTCTTC. Translated, it gives CASSFRGPNEQFF. The V and J genes are TRBV27 and TRBJ2-1; weak D call: TRBD1 (6 bases). Germline-derived CDR1 and CDR2 are MNHEY and SMNVEV (reference sequence). This CDR3 has 13 amino acids. Trimming stripped 3 bases from V and 6 bases from J, with 9 bases between.

This clone was detected only a few times. The rearrangement uses TRBV11-2 and TRBJ2-7; 7 nucleotides align to TRBD2. The CDR3 runs 16 residues. From germline, CDR1 is SGHAT and CDR2 FQNNGV. The V and J ends lost 0 bases and 2 bases, in that order; junction bases with no gene match: 7. The CDR3 protein is CASSLDLRDYPYEQYF. As DNA, the CDR3 is TGTGCCAGCAGCTTAGATCTGCGGGACTACCCCTACGAGCAGTACTTC. Filled out from reference TRBV11-2 and TRBJ2-7, the complete variable domain reads EAGVAQSPRYKIIEKRQSVAFWCNPISGHATLYWYQQILGQGPKLLIQFQNNGVVDDSQLPKDRFSAERLKGVDSTLKIQPAKLEDSAVYLCASSLDLRDYPYEQYFGPGTRLTVT.

This chain links TRBV5-1 with TRBJ2-1; tentatively, D is TRBD2 (5 bases). The V end lost 2 bases, the J end lost 4 bases, and 10 bases lay between the germline ends. This CDR3 has 14 residues. Looked up from germline, CDR1 is SGHRS and CDR2 is YFSETQ. CDR3 sequence: CASSFGGGYNEQFF. In nucleotides, the CDR3 is TGCGCCAGCAGCTTTGGCGGAGGATACAATGAGCAGTTCTTC. The whole variable domain, filled in from reference TRBV5-1 and TRBJ2-1, reads KAGVTQTPRYLIKTRGQQVTLSCSPISGHRSVSWYQQTPGQGLQFLFEYFSETQRNKGNFPGRFSGRQFSNSRSEMNVSTLELGDSALYLCASSFGGGYNEQFFGPGTRLTVL.

The chain links TRBV2 to TRBJ1-1; tentatively, D is TRBD1 (6 bases). The CDR3 is 15 residues long. Germline V gene lookup returns CDR1 SNHLY and CDR2 FYNNEI. Between the trimmed V and J ends, which lost 8 bases and 3 bases, there was a span of 19 bases. CDR3 nucleotides: TGTGCCAGCGATGACAGGAGGTGGTCGGACACTGAAGCTTTCTTT. It codes for CASDDRRWSDTEAFF.

This clone was seen a few times. This sequence joins TRBV7-9 and TRBJ1-5, with D unclear. The CDR3 extends over 13 amino acids. Germline CDR1 and CDR2: SEHNR and FQNEAQ (reference sequence). The ends were cut back, 0 bases at V and 3 bases at J, with 3 bases in the middle. CDR3 sequence: CASSLAYNQPQHF. The CDR3 DNA reads TGTGCCAGCAGCTTAGCTTACAATCAGCCCCAGCATTTT. Drawing the rest from reference TRBV7-9 and TRBJ1-5, the complete variable domain is DTGVSQNPRHKITKRGQNVTFRCDPISEHNRLYWYRQTLGQGPEFLTYFQNEAQLEKSRLLSDRFSAERPKGSFSTLEIQRTEQGDSAMYLCASSLAYNQPQHFGDGTRLSIL.

The gene calls are TRBV5-4 and TRBJ2-7; TRBD2 agrees at 10 bases. The CDR3 loop spans 17 amino acids. Trimming cost V 2 bases and J 7 bases; bases outside gene matches: 15. Germline CDR1 reads SGHNT; CDR2 reads YYREEE (reference sequence). DNA for the CDR3: TGTGCCAGCAGCTTAAACTCGAATCCTAGCGGGAGAAGTGAGCAGTACTTC. Protein: CASSLNSNPSGRSEQYF.

J is TRBJ2-5 and V is TRBV5-1; 8 bases are shared with TRBD1. Trimming removed 0 bases from V and 4 bases from J; junction bases left unmatched: 8. This CDR3 contains 16 residues. CDR1 and CDR2 from the germline V gene are SGHRS and YFSETQ. The CDR3 DNA follows: TGCGCCAGCAGCTTGGACAGGGGGGACCTGGGAGAGACCCAGTACTTC. Protein: CASSLDRGDLGETQYF.

This clone was counted once. The CDR3: CASSLAGAHNEQFF. As DNA, the CDR3 is TGTGCCAGCAGCTTAGCAGGGGCCCACAATGAGCAGTTCTTC. V gene TRBV7-6 combines with J gene TRBJ2-1; the D gene is possibly TRBD1 (5 bases). Between the trimmed V and J ends, which lost 0 bases and 5 bases, there was a span of 8 bases. The CDR3 runs to 14 residues. Germline assignment: CDR1 SGHVS and CDR2 FNYEAQ. Looking up the rest from reference TRBV7-6 and TRBJ2-1 gives the full variable domain: GAGVSQSPRYKVTKRGQDVALRCDPISGHVSLYWYRQALGQGPEFLTYFNYEAQQDKSGLPNDRFSAERPEGSISTLTIQRTEQRDSAMYRCASSLAGAHNEQFFGPGTRLTVL.

The chain employs TRBV4-1 and TRBJ2-5; TRBD2 matches at 15 bases. The CDR3 extends over 17 amino acids. Germline lookup yields CDR1 MGHRA and CDR2 YSYEKL. J gave up 5 bases and V 5 bases, and 9 bases lay outside the gene matches. The CDR3 DNA reads as TGCGCCAGCAGCGCCCGAGGACTAGCGGGAGGGCAGGAGACCCAGTACTTC. This translates into CASSARGLAGGQETQYF.

The V call is TRBV7-6, the J call TRBJ2-3; 7 bases are shared with TRBD2. V trimming: 0 bases; J trimming: 3 bases; junction bases outside the gene matches: 12. Germline V CDR1 and CDR2: SGHVS, FNYEAQ. The CDR3 covers 18 residues. CDR3 sequence reads: CASSLAAIAGVRTDTQYF. DNA of the CDR3: TGTGCCAGCAGCTTAGCAGCTATCGCGGGAGTTAGGACAGATACGCAGTATTTT.

The chain links TRBV10-2 to TRBJ2-7; TRBD2 might be the D (6 bases). Deletions cut 8 bases from V and 5 bases from J, with 19 bases between. The germline V gene has CDR1 WSHSY and CDR2 SAAADI. This CDR3 is 14 amino acids long. The CDR3 is CASYPQREFHEQYF. The CDR3 DNA is TGCGCCAGCTACCCTCAACGGGAGTTCCACGAGCAGTACTTC.

In the case of this clone: Other nucleotide sequences in the sample specify the same CDR3. V usage is TRBV2 and J usage is TRBJ2-7, with D hard to call. Germline V gives CDR1 SNHLY, CDR2 FYNNEI. The ends were cut back, 3 bases at V and 6 bases at J, with 15 bases in the middle. The CDR3 is 14 residues long. The CDR3 coding sequence is TGTGCCAGCAGTGAGGCGCTTTCGGGTCGCGAGCAGTACTTC. Translated, it gives CASSEALSGREQYF.

This clone showed up just a few times. For the CDR3, the DNA is TGTGCCAGTAGTATAGGAGGGATAGGGAGCACAGATACGCAGTATTTT. It codes for CASSIGGIGSTDTQYF. The rearrangement links TRBV19 to TRBJ2-3, with D possibly matching TRBD2 (5 bases). CDR3 length: 16 amino acids. V gave up 1 base and J gave up 0 bases, with 11 bases separating them. CDR1 and CDR2 (germline): LNHDA, SQIVND (reference sequence).

The rearrangement links TRBV6-5 to TRBJ2-7; TRBD1 aligns across 11 bases. The CDR3 sequence is 15 residues long. The V gene end was trimmed by 4 bases and the J gene end by 6 bases; junction bases not matched to a gene: 8. Germline CDR1 MNHEY, CDR2 SVGAGI. The CDR3 sequence is CASSSDRGHLTEQYF. CDR3 coding DNA: TGTGCCAGCAGTTCGGACAGGGGGCATTTGACCGAGCAGTACTTC.

This rearrangement joins TRBV5-1 to TRBJ1-4, with TRBD1 matching over 10 bases. Germline loops: CDR1 SGHRS, CDR2 YFSETQ. This CDR3 region has 14 residues. The ends lost 0 bases at V and 7 bases at J; junction bases unmatched: 0. DNA for the CDR3: TGCGCCAGCAGCTTGGGACAGGGGGCTGAAAAACTGTTTTTT. Amino acids: CASSLGQGAEKLFF.

CDR3 residues: CASSLEHLGQAKNIQYF. The DNA for the CDR3 is TGTGCCAGCAGCTTAGAACACCTGGGCCAGGCTAAAAACATTCAGTACTTC. The V call is TRBV13, the J call TRBJ2-4; D not certain. The V gene's germline CDR1 is PRHDT and CDR2 FYEKMQ (reference sequence). The CDR3 consists of 17 residues. V was pared by 1 base and J by 4 bases, with 17 bases between. The full variable domain, with the rest looked up from reference TRBV13 and TRBJ2-4, is AAGVIQSPRHLIKEKRETATLKCYPIPRHDTVYWYQQGPGQDPQFLISFYEKMQSDKGSIPDRFSAQQFSDYHSELNMSSLELGDSALYFCASSLEHLGQAKNIQYFGAGTRLSVL.

V is TRBV28 and J is TRBJ2-7; a possible D gene is TRBD1 (6 bases). Germline V gene lookup returns CDR1 MDHEN and CDR2 SYDVKM. The V and J ends lost 5 bases and 4 bases respectively, with 21 bases between them. The CDR3 consists of 16 residues. The CDR3 nucleotides are TGTGCCAGCAGTACAACCGGGACACTACCCTCGTACGAGCAGTACTTC. This encodes CASSTTGTLPSYEQYF.

A single count supports this clone. The chain uses TRBV5-1 and TRBJ1-3; D remains ambiguous. CDR3 size: 15 residues. Germline V gives CDR1 SGHRS, CDR2 YFSETQ. V gave up 5 bases and J gave up 0 bases, with 12 bases separating them. DNA for the CDR3: TGCGCCAGCAGATCGACCGGACTCTCTGGAAACACCATATATTTT. This sequence encodes CASRSTGLSGNTIYF.

This clone showed up just a few times. The V gene is TRBV29-1, the J gene TRBJ2-7, with 9 bases lining up with TRBD1. Per the germline V gene, CDR1 is SQVTM and CDR2 is ANQGSEA. There are 14 residues in the CDR3. V trimming: 4 bases; J trimming: 2 bases; junction bases outside the gene matches: 6. In nucleotides, the CDR3 is TGCAGCGTTGCCTCGGGACAGGGTCCCTACGAGCAGTACTTC. It yields the protein CSVASGQGPYEQYF.

This chain links TRBV5-4 with TRBJ1-1; 9 bases map to TRBD1. V gave up 3 bases and J gave up 5 bases; unmatched junction bases: 5. This CDR3 region has 14 residues. CDR1 and CDR2 (germline): SGHNT, YYREEE (reference sequence). The CDR3 sequence: CASSSGTGYTEAFF. The CDR3 DNA sequence: TGTGCCAGCAGCTCCGGGACAGGGTATACTGAAGCTTTCTTT.

A few counts support this clone. V gene TRBV27 combines with J gene TRBJ2-1, with 14 bases identical to TRBD2. The CDR3 spans 19 residues. The V gene's germline CDR1 is MNHEY and CDR2 SMNVEV (reference sequence). V lost 2 bases to trimming and J lost 9 bases; unmatched junction nucleotides: 15. CDR3 sequence: CASSLKTMPGLAGETEQFF. Here the CDR3 DNA reads TGTGCCAGCAGTTTAAAAACCATGCCGGGACTAGCGGGAGAAACTGAGCAGTTCTTC.

J is TRBJ2-5 and V is TRBV7-9, with 9 bases matching TRBD1. The J call may not be correct, given that the DNA end is closer to TRBJ2-7. The CDR3 has 17 amino acids. Germline V CDR1 and CDR2: SEHNR, FQNEAQ (reference sequence). CDR3 nucleotides: TGTGCCAGCAGCGCTGAGAGTACAGGGGGCGGTTCGTACGAGCAGTACTTC. It yields the protein CASSAESTGGGSYEQYF.

The V and J genes are TRBV7-2 and TRBJ1-1; 8 bases fit TRBD1. The CDR3 contains 17 residues. Germline V gene data show CDR1 as SGHTA and CDR2 as FQGNSA. The V gene end was trimmed by 1 base and the J gene end by 8 bases; junction bases not matched to a gene: 15. CDR3: CASSLVGTGTGPKEAFF. CDR3 DNA: TGTGCCAGCAGCTTAGTGGGTACCGGGACAGGCCCTAAGGAAGCTTTCTTT.

The gene calls are TRBV7-9 and TRBJ1-1; D not resolved. Looked up from germline, CDR1 is SEHNR and CDR2 is FQNEAQ (reference sequence). The V end lost 1 base, the J end lost 3 bases, and 3 bases lay between the germline ends. This CDR3 region has 12 residues. The CDR3 loop is CASSLVYTEAFF. The CDR3 DNA is TGTGCCAGCAGCTTAGTATACACTGAAGCTTTCTTT.

The chain joins TRBV19 to TRBJ2-1; 7 bases are a match to TRBD1. Trimming took 5 bases from V and 9 from J; bases not matched to a gene: 7. The CDR3 is made up of 13 amino acids. Germline assignment: CDR1 LNHDA and CDR2 SQIVND (reference sequence). The CDR3 bases are TGTGCCAGTAGTGGTGACAGGGAAGGTGAGCAGTTCTTC. It translates to CASSGDREGEQFF.

This clone has a single count. The chain has TRBV4-2 and TRBJ2-7; 8 bases line up with TRBD2. This CDR3 is 14 amino acids long. The V and J ends lost 0 bases and 6 bases, in that order; junction bases with no gene match: 4. The germline CDR1 and CDR2 sequences are LGHNA and YNFKEQ. The CDR3 sequence is CASSQDDSGTEQYF. The CDR3 DNA follows: TGTGCCAGCAGCCAAGATGATAGCGGGACCGAGCAGTACTTC.

The count of this clone is one. This chain uses TRBV6-6 with TRBJ2-5; D possibly corresponds to TRBD2 (6 bases). V lost 7 bases to trimming and J lost 5 bases, with 14 bases between them. The CDR3 loop spans 13 amino acids. The germline V gene has CDR1 MNHNY and CDR2 SVGAGI (reference sequence). CDR3 in amino acids: CASTAGIRETQYF. The CDR3 bases are TGTGCCAGCACCGCGGGGATTCGGGAGACCCAGTACTTC.